This paragraph covers one T cell receptor beta chain sequence. The antigen is undetermined. This sample was taken from a study of early T cells in non-severe SARS-CoV-2 infection. The wider study: Bulk RNA from unsorted whole blood was sequenced; chains were unpaired. Whole-study results and caveats: Matching results from VDJdb favored anti-spike CD8 responses, leaving private and CD4 specificities undetected.

The library protocol tagged individual cDNA molecules with unique molecular identifiers. TCRdb re-called the 5' RACE reads with MiXCR, one entry per CDR3 protein. The data hold about 43,000 distinct CDR3 sequences, with roughly a tenth observed a single time. After removal of 5 bases from V and 2 bases from J, the junction contained 6 bases not matched to a gene. Germline lookup yields CDR1 SEHNR and CDR2 FQNEAQ (reference sequence). The CDR3 has 15 amino acids. The sequence was collected from an adult who was a healthcare worker with PCR-confirmed SARS-CoV-2 infection or an uninfected control (not recorded which). The chain has TRBV7-9 and TRBJ2-5; TRBD2 agrees at 9 bases. The specimen was whole blood. CDR3 sequence: CASSPEAGGQETQYF. DNA for the CDR3: TGTGCCAGCAGCCCTGAGGCGGGGGGGCAAGAGACCCAGTACTTC.